This T cell receptor beta chain was documented in a study of T cell repertoires in cytomegalovirus infection. Study background: It was recently identified HLA-C-restricted and well-studied HLA-B-restricted CMV epitopes that the study used.

TCRdb fed the reads into MiXCR, producing one record per CDR3 protein. The top ten hold around 12% of the sample, which has some 900,000 distinct CDR3 sequences, 32% seen once. About this clonotype: What it recognizes is unknown.

This CDR3 has 14 amino acids. CDR1 is LNHDA, CDR2 SQIVND, per germline (reference sequence). Trimming removed 3 bases from V and 1 base from J, with 10 bases in between. This TCR came from a human donor in good health (CMV status not recorded). Some clones in this sample may be carry-over from other donors' samples. Sequenced material: cultured CD8+ T cells from PBMCs, taken from culture after CMV antigen stimulation. The chain recombines TRBV19 with TRBJ2-7; a possible D gene is TRBD2 (6 bases). The CDR3 coding sequence is TGTGCCAGTAGTATTCACGGGAGTTCCTACGAGCAGTACTTC. Amino acids: CASSIHGSSYEQYF.